This paragraph covers one T cell receptor beta chain sequence. Methods used by the authors: From reference gene primer amplification, estimates of nucleated cell counts were derived. The data were produced by immunoSEQ multiplex PCR, yet TCRdb's version contains in-frame clones alone and is incomplete. V, J and clone size are taken as reported in that table, and D and trimming were inferred from the DNA itself. The profile covers 20,000 or so clones, with roughly 91% appearing a single time and around 7.7% taken by the ten largest. The CDR3 sequence is 14 residues long. CDR1 is LNHNV, CDR2 YYDKDF, per germline (reference sequence). V was trimmed by 5 bases and J by 6 bases, leaving 16 bases between them. The data originate from a study of blood T cell repertoires in COVID-19. About the study: Samples taken during acute and convalescent COVID-19 were collected in the United States, Italy and Spain.

The source is a woman aged 55-75 years with active COVID-19. The V gene is TRBV15, the J gene TRBJ2-5, with D maybe TRBD1 (7 bases). Sequenced input: peripheral blood. In DNA, the CDR3 is TGTGCCACCAGCGGAACACAGGGGAGGAAGACCCAGTACTTC. Its protein is CATSGTQGRKTQYF.